The 5 T cell receptor beta chains reported below all come from one sample, sequenced in a study of cytomegalovirus exposure and HLA in healthy donors. Primers included in the PCR were 60 Vbeta and 13 Jbeta primers. Profiling relied on immunoSEQ multiplex PCR, and the TCRdb table lists in-frame clones only, not all of them. Of under 110,000 clones in the sample, more than 80% were seen once. Sequencing used PBMCs. Source of these receptors: a man younger than 40 in good health and CMV-seronegative.

The chain has TRBV6-1 and TRBJ1-2; tentatively, D is TRBD1 (6 bases). V lost 3 bases and J lost 2, with 10 bases in between. This CDR3 spans 14 amino acids. Germline lookup yields CDR1 MNHNS and CDR2 SASEGT. This CDR3 is CASSETTGNYGYTF. Here the CDR3 DNA reads TGTGCCAGCAGTGAGACCACAGGGAACTATGGCTACACCTTC.

This clone was detected a few times. The chain couples TRBV27 to TRBJ2-1; possible D gene TRBD1, 6 bases. The V gene's germline CDR1 is MNHEY and CDR2 SMNVEV (reference sequence). The CDR3 totals 15 residues. V was clipped by 6 bases and J by 7 bases, with 19 bases between them. The DNA for the CDR3 is TGTGCCAGCAGCTACAGGGCGCGTGGAGTGAATGAGCAGTTCTTC. Amino acid sequence: CASSYRARGVNEQFF.

This clone was observed a handful of times. V is TRBV10-3 and J is TRBJ2-2; tentatively, D is TRBD2 (6 bases). From germline, CDR1 is ENHRY and CDR2 SYGVKD. V lost 5 bases, J lost 4 bases, and 11 bases lay in between. The length of the CDR3 is 14 residues. The DNA for the CDR3 is TGTGCCATCAGTACTGTAGCGGTCACCGGGGAGCTGTTTTTT. It translates to CAISTVAVTGELFF.

The chain carries TRBV27 and TRBJ2-1; 7 bases are shared with TRBD1. CDR3 length equals 15 residues. V shed 6 bases, J shed 3 bases, and the junction held 8 bases outside the gene matches. In germline, CDR1 is MNHEY, CDR2 SMNVEV (reference sequence). CDR3 region: CASRQGTAIYNEQFF. The CDR3 DNA reads TGTGCCAGCAGGCAGGGGACAGCCATCTACAATGAGCAGTTCTTC.

The chain couples TRBV29-1 to TRBJ2-1; TRBD2 aligns across 9 bases. Germline CDR1 and CDR2: SQVTM and ANQGSEA. CDR3 length equals 14 residues. V trimming: 2 bases; J trimming: 8 bases; junction bases outside the gene matches: 7. The CDR3 here is CSVERREGFDEQFF. DNA for the CDR3: TGCAGCGTTGAAAGGCGGGAGGGCTTCGATGAGCAGTTCTTC.